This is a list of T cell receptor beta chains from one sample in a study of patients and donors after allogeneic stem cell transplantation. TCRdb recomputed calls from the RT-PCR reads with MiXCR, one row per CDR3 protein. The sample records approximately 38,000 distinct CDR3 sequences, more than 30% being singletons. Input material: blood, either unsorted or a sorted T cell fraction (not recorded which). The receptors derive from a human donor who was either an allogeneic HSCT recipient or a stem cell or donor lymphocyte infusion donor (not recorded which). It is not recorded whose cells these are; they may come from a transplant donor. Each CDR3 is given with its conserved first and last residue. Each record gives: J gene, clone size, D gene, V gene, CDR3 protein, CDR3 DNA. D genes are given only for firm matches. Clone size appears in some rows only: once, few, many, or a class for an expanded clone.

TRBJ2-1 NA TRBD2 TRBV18 CASSPRTSGLTYNEQFF TGTGCCAGCTCACCGAGGACTAGCGGCCTCACCTACAATGAGCAGTTCTTC
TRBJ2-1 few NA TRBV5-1 CASSLKFGGRQYNEQFF TGCGCCAGCAGCTTGAAATTTGGGGGTAGACAGTACAATGAGCAGTTCTTC
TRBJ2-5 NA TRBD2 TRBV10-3 CAISESAGEYQETQYF TGTGCCATCAGTGAGTCGGCGGGAGAGTACCAAGAGACCCAGTACTTC
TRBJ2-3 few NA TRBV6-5 CASRDSSTDTQYF TGTGCCAGCAGGGATTCTAGCACAGATACGCAGTATTTT
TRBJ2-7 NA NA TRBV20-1 CSAREPYEQYF TGCAGTGCTAGAGAACCCTACGAGCAGTACTTC
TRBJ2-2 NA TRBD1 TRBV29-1 CSATDRGTGELFF TGCAGCGCCACGGACAGGGGGACCGGGGAGCTGTTTTTT
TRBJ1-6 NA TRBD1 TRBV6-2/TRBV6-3 CASSRDRSSYNSPLHF TGTGCCAGCAGCCGGGACAGGAGCTCCTATAATTCACCCCTCCACTTT
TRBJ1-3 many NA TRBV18 CASSPVAAGSGNTIYF TGTGCCAGCTCACCGGTAGCAGCGGGCTCTGGAAACACCATATATTTT
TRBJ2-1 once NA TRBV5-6 CASSRTESSYNEQFF TGTGCCAGCAGCCGGACAGAGAGCTCCTACAATGAGCAGTTCTTC
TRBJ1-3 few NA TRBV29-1 CSVVGHTIYF TGCAGCGTCGTCGGCCACACCATATATTTT
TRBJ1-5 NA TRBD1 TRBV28 CASRSLTGVNQPQHF TGTGCCAGCAGATCCTTGACAGGGGTCAATCAGCCCCAGCATTTT
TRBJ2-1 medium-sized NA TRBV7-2 CASSPGYEQFF TGTGCCAGCAGCCCCGGATATGAGCAGTTCTTC
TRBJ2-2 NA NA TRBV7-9 CASSLSGGALTGELFF TGTGCCAGCAGCCTGTCCGGGGGAGCCCTCACCGGGGAGCTGTTTTTT
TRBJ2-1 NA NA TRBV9 CASSVPRDSYNEQFF TGTGCCAGCAGCGTCCCGCGGGACTCCTACAATGAGCAGTTCTTC
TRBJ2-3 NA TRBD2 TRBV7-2 CASSSRLAGYTDTQYF TGTGCCAGCAGCTCCCGACTAGCGGGGTACACAGATACGCAGTATTTT
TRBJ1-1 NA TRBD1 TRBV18 CASSQGKGARTEAFF TGTGCCAGCTCACAAGGGAAGGGGGCGAGGACTGAAGCTTTCTTT
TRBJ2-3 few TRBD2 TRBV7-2 CASKGGRAYTDTQYF TGTGCCAGTAAAGGCGGGAGGGCTTACACAGATACGCAGTATTTT
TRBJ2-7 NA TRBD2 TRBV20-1 CSARSGRAYEQYF TGCAGTGCCCGTTCGGGGAGGGCTTACGAGCAGTACTTC
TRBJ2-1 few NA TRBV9 CASSALGAGVPYNEQFF TGTGCCAGCAGCGCATTGGGGGCGGGAGTACCCTACAATGAGCAGTTCTTC
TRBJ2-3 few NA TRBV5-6 CASSKDLADTQYF TGTGCCAGCAGCAAAGACCTGGCAGATACGCAGTATTTT
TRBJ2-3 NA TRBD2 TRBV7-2 CASSLGGLAGVTDTQYF TGTGCCAGCAGCTTAGGTGGTTTAGCGGGAGTGACAGATACGCAGTATTTT
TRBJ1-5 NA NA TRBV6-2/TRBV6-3 CASTDEGAGNQPQHF TGTGCCAGCACCGACGAAGGAGCGGGCAATCAGCCCCAGCATTTT
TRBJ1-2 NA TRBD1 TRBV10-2 CASRAIGTGNYGYTF TGCGCCAGCAGAGCCATAGGGACAGGGAACTATGGCTACACCTTC
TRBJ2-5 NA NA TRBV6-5 CASSSAGDQETQYF TGTGCCAGCAGTTCAGCTGGCGACCAAGAGACCCAGTACTTC
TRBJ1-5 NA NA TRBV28 CASRRRGSNQPQHF TGTGCCAGCAGGAGGCGGGGAAGCAATCAGCCCCAGCATTTT
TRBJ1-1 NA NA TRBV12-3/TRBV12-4 CASSLRSNTEAFF TGTGCCAGCAGTTTGCGTTCGAACACTGAAGCTTTCTTT
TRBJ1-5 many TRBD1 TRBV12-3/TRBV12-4 CASSLKGGESNQPQHF TGTGCCAGCAGTTTAAAAGGGGGCGAGAGCAATCAGCCCCAGCATTTT
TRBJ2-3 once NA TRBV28 CASSFMRFFSTDTQYF TGTGCCAGCAGTTTCATGAGGTTCTTTAGCACAGATACGCAGTATTTT
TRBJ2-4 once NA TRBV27 CASSLLGGQIAKNIQYF TGTGCCAGCAGTTTATTGGGGGGACAGATAGCCAAAAACATTCAGTACTTC
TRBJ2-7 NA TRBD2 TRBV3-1 CASSQERRETHEQYF TGTGCCAGCAGCCAAGAGCGGCGGGAGACCCACGAGCAGTACTTC
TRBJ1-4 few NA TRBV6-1 CASNIFSSGSNEKLFF TGTGCCAGCAACATTTTCAGCAGCGGATCTAATGAAAAACTGTTTTTT
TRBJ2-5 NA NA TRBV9 CASSATIRDKETQYF TGTGCCAGCAGCGCAACCATCCGGGATAAAGAGACCCAGTACTTC
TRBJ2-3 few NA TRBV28 CASSLPDLTKGDTQYF TGTGCCAGCAGTTTACCCGACTTAACGAAGGGGGATACGCAGTATTTT
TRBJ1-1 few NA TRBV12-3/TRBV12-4 CASTLSQGRITEAFF TGTGCCAGCACCCTCTCACAGGGAAGGATCACTGAAGCTTTCTTT
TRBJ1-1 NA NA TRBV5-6 CASSSLGHPKGVNTEAFF TGTGCCAGCAGCTCTCTCGGACATCCTAAAGGGGTTAACACTGAAGCTTTCTTT
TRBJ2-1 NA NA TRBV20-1 CSAIGGPSYNEQFF TGCAGTGCCATTGGAGGGCCGTCCTACAATGAGCAGTTCTTC
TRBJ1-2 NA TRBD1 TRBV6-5 CASSYYGTAKEGYTF TGTGCCAGCAGTTACTACGGGACAGCGAAGGAGGGCTACACCTTC
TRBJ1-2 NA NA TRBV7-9 CASSLNNNYGYTF TGTGCCAGCAGCTTAAATAATAACTATGGCTACACCTTC
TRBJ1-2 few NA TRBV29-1 CSAKQGRGYGYTF TGCAGCGCAAAACAGGGAAGGGGATATGGCTACACCTTC
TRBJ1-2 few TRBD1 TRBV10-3 CAISDTRTGANYGYTF TGTGCCATCAGTGATACTAGGACAGGGGCGAACTATGGCTACACCTTC
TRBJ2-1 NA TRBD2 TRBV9 CASRRTGTSQAEQFF TGTGCCAGCAGACGGACCGGGACTAGCCAAGCTGAGCAGTTCTTC
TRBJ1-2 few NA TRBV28 CASSPQPMYGYTF TGTGCCAGCAGTCCCCAGCCGATGTATGGCTACACCTTC
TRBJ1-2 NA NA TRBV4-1 CASSHQDSVGFSGYTF TGCGCCAGCAGCCATCAAGACAGTGTGGGCTTTTCTGGCTACACCTTC
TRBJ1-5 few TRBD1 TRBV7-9 CASSSQGYQPQHF TGTGCCAGCAGCTCACAGGGGTATCAGCCCCAGCATTTT
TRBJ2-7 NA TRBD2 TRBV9 CASSVVAGSYEQYF TGTGCCAGCAGCGTAGTAGCGGGAAGCTACGAGCAGTACTTC
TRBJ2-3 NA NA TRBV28 CASRGVAQYF TGTGCCAGCAGAGGGGTTGCGCAGTATTTT
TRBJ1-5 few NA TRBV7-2 CASRPHGNSNQPQHF TGTGCCAGCAGACCTCACGGAAATAGCAATCAGCCCCAGCATTTT
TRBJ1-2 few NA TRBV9 CASSVREGVNYGYTF TGTGCCAGCAGCGTTAGGGAGGGAGTGAACTATGGCTACACCTTC
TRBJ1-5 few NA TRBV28 CASTTWSGGGNQPQHF TGTGCCAGCACTACCTGGTCCGGGGGCGGCAATCAGCCCCAGCATTTT
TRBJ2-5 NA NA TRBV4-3 CASSQAWLATQETQYF TGCGCCAGCAGCCAAGCTTGGCTAGCGACACAAGAGACCCAGTACTTC
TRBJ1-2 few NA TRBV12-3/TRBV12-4 CASTFEGRLDGYTF TGTGCCAGCACCTTTGAGGGCAGGCTGGATGGCTACACCTTC
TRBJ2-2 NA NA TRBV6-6 CASSYSKAESYTGELFF TGTGCCAGCAGTTACTCGAAAGCGGAGTCATACACCGGGGAGCTGTTTTTT
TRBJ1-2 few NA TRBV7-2 CASSLNSGYDYGYTF TGTGCCAGCAGCTTAAACTCAGGCTATGACTATGGCTACACCTTC
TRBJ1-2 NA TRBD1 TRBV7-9 CASSGPGQGATF TGTGCCAGCAGCGGCCCGGGACAGGGCGCTACCTTC
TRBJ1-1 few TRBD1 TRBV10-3 CAISGTAFEAFF TGTGCCATCAGCGGGACAGCTTTTGAAGCTTTCTTT
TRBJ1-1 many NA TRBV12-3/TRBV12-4 CATYPRRNTEAFF TGTGCCACCTACCCCCGGAGGAACACTGAAGCTTTCTTT
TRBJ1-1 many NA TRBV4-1 CASSQRRAEAFF TGCGCCAGCAGCCAACGGAGGGCTGAAGCTTTCTTT
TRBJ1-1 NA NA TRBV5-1 CASSADTEAFF TGCGCCAGCAGCGCAGACACTGAAGCTTTCTTT